The 9 T cell receptor beta chains in this list originate from one sample, sequenced in a study of CD8+ T cells in alopecia areata. Extracted RNA was reverse transcribed, and the resulting cDNA served as sequencing template. Sequencing was performed with immunoSEQ multiplex PCR; in TCRdb, only in-frame clones are kept and a portion is missing. Among 85,000 to 110,000 clones, 55% were seen once, and the ten largest hold 8.5% to 10%. The sample consisted of CD4+ T cells sorted from blood. Receptor source: a human donor in good health.

This clone occurred a few times. The rearrangement joins TRBV5-1 to TRBJ2-7; TRBD2 matches 13 bases. V shed 2 bases and J 3 bases; nucleotides not matched to a gene: 2. The germline CDR1 and CDR2 sequences are SGHRS and YFSETQ. CDR3 length: 15 amino acids. The CDR3 coding sequence is TGCGCCAGCAGCTTAGGGACTAGCGGGGACTACGAGCAGTACTTC. Translating it yields CASSLGTSGDYEQYF.

The chain has TRBV9 and TRBJ1-6; TRBD1 is a possible D gene (6 bases). CDR1 and CDR2 (germline): SGDLS, YYNGEE. The CDR3 runs to 14 residues. The V gene lost 0 bases and the J gene lost 6 bases, with 7 bases spanning the gap. The CDR3 DNA is TGTGCCAGCAGCGTAGGAGGGGGTAATTCACCCCTCCACTTT. Its protein is CASSVGGGNSPLHF.

This clone was counted a few times. This rearrangement joins TRBV25-1 to TRBJ1-4; weak D call: TRBD1 (6 bases). The V and J ends lost 5 bases and 6 bases respectively, with 13 bases between them. The CDR3 covers 14 residues. CDR1 MGHDK and CDR2 SYGVNS come from the germline V gene. For the CDR3, the DNA is TGTGCCAGCAGTCTTAGGGGGGCGCATGAAAAACTGTTTTTT. Its protein is CASSLRGAHEKLFF.

The table lists this clone with a count of one. This chain links TRBV7-2 with TRBJ2-5, with D perhaps TRBD1 or TRBD2 (5 bases each). Germline assignment: CDR1 SGHTA and CDR2 FQGNSA. V was clipped by 0 bases and J by 5 bases, with 10 bases between them. This CDR3 comprises 14 residues. The CDR3 DNA reads TGTGCCAGCAGCTTAGCGGGGGTCCAGGAGACCCAGTACTTC. It is translated as CASSLAGVQETQYF.

The gene calls are TRBV30 and TRBJ2-7, with D perhaps matching TRBD2 (6 bases). CDR1 is GTSNPN, CDR2 SVGIG, per germline (reference sequence). The CDR3 runs to 14 residues. With 0 bases removed from V and 2 bases from J, the gap between germline ends came to 11 bases. The DNA of the CDR3 is TGTGCCTGGAGTGTACGGGGGATCGCCTACGAGCAGTACTTC. This sequence encodes CAWSVRGIAYEQYF.

This clone appeared a few times. The chain couples TRBV7-2 to TRBJ1-3, with D possibly TRBD1 on 5 matching bases. The CDR3 has 15 residues. V lost 5 bases, J lost 0 bases, and 11 bases lay in between. The germline V gene encodes CDR1 SGHTA and CDR2 FQGNSA. The chain's CDR3 is CASSPGTNSGNTIYF. The CDR3 DNA sequence: TGTGCCAGCAGCCCCGGGACTAACTCTGGAAACACCATATATTTT.

The chain links TRBV15 to TRBJ1-1; D unresolved. Germline-derived CDR1 and CDR2 are LNHNV and YYDKDF (reference sequence). CDR3 length: 13 amino acids. Between the trimmed V and J ends, which lost 1 base and 4 bases, there was a span of 7 bases. The DNA of the CDR3 is TGTGCCACCAGCAGAGGGGAGAGCACTGAAGCTTTCTTT. Encoded protein: CATSRGESTEAFF.

V and J are TRBV4-2 and TRBJ1-1; D possibly corresponds to TRBD1 (5 bases). Trimming shortened V by 0 bases and J by 7 bases, and 9 bases separated the two germline ends. This CDR3 spans 13 amino acids. From germline, CDR1 is LGHNA and CDR2 YNFKEQ. The CDR3 coding sequence is TGTGCCAGCAGCCAAGAATGGGGACTTGAAGCTTTCTTT. Its protein is CASSQEWGLEAFF.

This clone has a handful of counts. V usage is TRBV7-2 and J usage is TRBJ2-7; D unclear. The CDR3 is 12 residues long. CDR1 is SGHTA and CDR2 is FQGNSA in the germline V gene. The ends were cut back, 4 bases at V and 3 bases at J, with 7 bases in the middle. In DNA form, the CDR3 reads TGTGCCAGCAGCTCTCTGGTCTACGAGCAGTACTTC. This sequence encodes CASSSLVYEQYF.